Listed here are 27 T cell receptor beta chains from one sample, sequenced in a study of T cells in Graves' hyperthyroidism and ophthalmopathy. Researchers took RNA transcripts and amplified the TCR beta CDR3 regions from them. RT-PCR in the first round (using the HTBI primer set) targeted the TCR CDR3. TCRdb re-called the multiplex PCR reads through MiXCR, storing one row per CDR3 protein. This sample has approximately 600,000 distinct CDR3 sequences; 14% occur once, and the top ten carry 7.1%. The sequenced material came from blood. These TCRs come from a woman between 18 and 29 years old with Graves' ophthalmopathy.

The sample holds many counts of this clonotype. The gene calls are TRBV27 and TRBJ1-5, with 9 bases identical to TRBD1. The ends lost 3 bases at V and 6 bases at J; junction bases unmatched: 6. The CDR3 covers 15 residues. Per the germline V gene, CDR1 is MNHEY and CDR2 is SMNVEV (reference sequence). CDR3 DNA: TGTGCCAGCAGTTTCCTTACAGGGGGCAGTCAGCCCCAGCATTTT. This codes for CASSFLTGGSQPQHF.

This clonotype has a count of ten or more. The CDR3 is CASSPVGEVTEAFF. The CDR3 nucleotides are TGTGCCAGCAGCCCCGTGGGCGAGGTCACTGAAGCTTTCTTT. V and J are TRBV9 and TRBJ1-1; D is uncertain. In germline, CDR1 is SGDLS, CDR2 YYNGEE. The CDR3 runs 14 residues. V was cut by 4 bases and J by 4 bases, with 14 bases left in between.

This clonotype has a count of ten or more. The chain has TRBV12-3 or TRBV12-4 and TRBJ1-5, with 7 bases lining up with TRBD1. The CDR3 sequence is 14 residues long. The trim removed 1 base at V and 7 bases at J, leaving 4 bases unmatched. The CDR3 bases are TGTGCCAGCAGTTTAGGGAGGGGGCGGCAGCCCCAGCATTTT. Its protein product is CASSLGRGRQPQHF.

This clonotype was found many times. The chain recombines TRBV28 with TRBJ1-6; tentative D call: TRBD1 (5 bases). The CDR3 spans 17 residues. In germline, CDR1 is MDHEN, CDR2 SYDVKM. Trimming took 6 bases from V and 4 from J, leaving 19 bases between them. CDR3 protein: CASRAWQGSEYNSPLHF. The DNA of the CDR3 is TGTGCCAGCAGAGCATGGCAGGGAAGCGAATATAATTCACCCCTCCACTTT.

This clonotype came up many times. The V gene is TRBV7-9, the J gene TRBJ1-4; a possible D gene is TRBD1 (5 bases). This CDR3 has 14 residues. The germline CDR1 and CDR2 sequences are SEHNR and FQNEAQ (reference sequence). The ends were cut back, 5 bases at V and 8 bases at J, with 15 bases in the middle. This CDR3 reads CASSQNAGTEKLFF. As DNA, the CDR3 is TGTGCCAGCAGCCAAAACGCCGGGACGGAAAAACTGTTTTTT.

This clonotype was picked up many times. The rearrangement joins TRBV2 to TRBJ2-7; tentatively, D is TRBD1 (6 bases). From germline, CDR1 is SNHLY and CDR2 FYNNEI. CDR3 length: 15 amino acids. Trimming cost V 2 bases and J 7 bases, with 18 bases left between them. In DNA, the CDR3 is TGTGCCAGCAGTGAACAGGGGCAGGGAGTCGGAGAGCAGTACTTC. Translated: CASSEQGQGVGEQYF.

Many counts were recorded for this clonotype. The genes are TRBV20-1 and TRBJ2-3, with 10 bases lining up with TRBD2. CDR1 and CDR2 (germline): DFQATT, SNEGSKA (reference sequence). This CDR3 contains 15 residues. V shed 3 bases, J shed 4 bases, and the junction held 7 bases outside the gene matches. The CDR3 sequence: CSARTLAGASDTQYF. In nucleotides, the CDR3 is TGCAGTGCTAGGACGCTAGCGGGAGCTTCAGATACGCAGTATTTT.

The table lists this clonotype with many counts. The J gene is TRBJ1-1, the V gene TRBV12-3 or TRBV12-4, with TRBD1 matching 7 bases. The CDR3 totals 12 residues. Trimming cost V 9 bases and J 1 base; bases outside gene matches: 2. Written as DNA, the CDR3 is TGTGCCAGGGGACAGCCGAACACTGAAGCTTTCTTT. It yields the protein CARGQPNTEAFF.

The gene calls are TRBV12-3 or TRBV12-4 and TRBJ2-3, with 10 bases that match TRBD2. This CDR3 has 17 residues. Trimming removed 7 bases from V and 1 base from J; junction bases left unmatched: 11. The CDR3 here is CASTLGGLAAGTDTQYF. The CDR3 DNA is TGTGCCAGCACCCTGGGAGGACTAGCGGCCGGCACAGATACGCAGTATTTT.

In its sample, this clonotype was seen many times. This rearrangement joins TRBV7-9 to TRBJ1-2, with 8 bases identical to TRBD1. Germline values: CDR1 SEHNR, CDR2 FQNEAQ (reference sequence). The CDR3 has 14 amino acids. With V trimmed by 4 bases and J by 1 base, 2 bases remained unmatched. CDR3 DNA sequence: TGTGCCAGCAGCTCGACAGGGGTTAACTATGGCTACACCTTC. Protein product: CASSSTGVNYGYTF.

The table lists this clonotype with a few counts. The J gene is TRBJ2-1, the V gene TRBV7-8; 11 nucleotides line up with TRBD1. The CDR3 consists of 15 residues. The trim removed 8 bases at V and 8 bases at J, leaving 11 bases unmatched. CDR1 and CDR2 (germline): SGHVS, FQNEAQ. CDR3 DNA sequence: TGTGCCAGCTTTTTCTGGACAGGGGGCAAGGATGAGCAGTTCTTC. This sequence encodes CASFFWTGGKDEQFF.

This clonotype was counted at least ten times. The V call is TRBV2, the J call TRBJ2-7, with 11 nucleotides matching TRBD2. Germline V CDR1 and CDR2: SNHLY, FYNNEI. The V gene end was trimmed by 5 bases and the J gene end by 3 bases; junction bases not matched to a gene: 18. The CDR3 runs to 19 residues. The CDR3 is CASSPTLAGGEERIYEQYF. The CDR3, as DNA: TGTGCCAGCAGTCCAACATTAGCGGGAGGGGAGGAGCGGATCTACGAGCAGTACTTC.

The rearrangement links TRBV12-3 or TRBV12-4 to TRBJ1-3; 9 bases are shared with TRBD1. V lost 5 bases to trimming and J lost 1 base; unmatched junction nucleotides: 9. This CDR3 spans 17 amino acids. CDR3 nucleotide sequence: TGTGCCAGCAGTCCTTGGACAGGGGTGCTGTCTGGAAACACCATATATTTT. Its protein product is CASSPWTGVLSGNTIYF.

The chain recombines TRBV6-2 or TRBV6-3 with TRBJ1-6; D not certain. Germline CDR1 reads MNHEY; CDR2 reads SVGEGT. This CDR3 has 16 residues. Trimming removed 6 bases at V and 0 bases at J, with 12 bases between. DNA for the CDR3: TGTGCCAGCAGCCACCAACCGGCCTCCTATAATTCACCCCTCCACTTT. This encodes CASSHQPASYNSPLHF.

This clonotype has more than one count but fewer than ten. The CDR3 DNA reads as TGTGCCCCCGCGGCAGCAAAAGATACGCAGTATTTT. Translating it yields CAPAAAKDTQYF. V gene TRBV10-3 combines with J gene TRBJ2-3; D remains unclear. V was cut by 11 bases and J by 5 bases, with 14 bases left in between. The CDR3 spans 12 residues. The germline CDR1 and CDR2 sequences are ENHRY and SYGVKD.

This clonotype occurred many times. The genes are TRBV7-2 and TRBJ2-3; D unclear. Germline V gene sequence: CDR1 SGHTA, CDR2 FQGNSA. CDR3 size: 17 residues. V shed 4 bases and J shed 2 bases, with 19 bases lying between them. The CDR3 sequence: CASSYSITPTFTDTQYF. Written as DNA, the CDR3 is TGTGCCAGCAGCTACTCTATTACGCCGACTTTCACAGATACGCAGTATTTT.

This clonotype was recorded a few times. The V gene is TRBV20-1, the J gene TRBJ2-3; the D gene is possibly TRBD1 (5 bases). Between the trimmed V and J ends, which lost 0 bases and 9 bases, there was a span of 13 bases. CDR3 length: 13 residues. CDR1 is DFQATT, CDR2 SNEGSKA, per germline (reference sequence). DNA for the CDR3: TGCAGTGCTAGAGATATCAGGGCCCCAACGCAGTATTTT. Amino acids: CSARDIRAPTQYF.

V is TRBV20-1 and J is TRBJ2-7, with TRBD2 identical over 10 bases. The CDR3 has 16 amino acids. Germline assignment: CDR1 DFQATT and CDR2 SNEGSKA (reference sequence). After removal of 0 bases from V and 5 bases from J, the junction contained 10 bases not matched to a gene. In DNA, the CDR3 is TGCAGTGCTAGAGATAACGCCGGGACTAGCGTACACGAGCAGTACTTC. This encodes CSARDNAGTSVHEQYF.

This clonotype occurred many times. The rearrangement joins TRBV6-6 to TRBJ1-1; D remains unclear. The germline CDR1 and CDR2 sequences are MNHNY and SVGAGI (reference sequence). The V end lost 2 bases, the J end lost 2 bases, and 12 bases lay between the germline ends. This CDR3 has 15 residues. The chain's CDR3 is CASSYLLALNTEAFF. For the CDR3, the DNA is TGTGCCAGCAGTTACCTGCTGGCCCTAAACACTGAAGCTTTCTTT.

This clonotype showed up many times. The chain's CDR3 is CASSPGTSESTDTQYF. CDR3 bases: TGTGCCAGCAGCCCCGGGACTAGCGAGAGCACAGATACGCAGTATTTT. The V gene is TRBV7-3, the J gene TRBJ2-3; 10 bases align to TRBD2. Unmatched junction bases numbered 5, after V lost 5 bases and J lost 0 bases. Germline CDR1 reads SGHTA; CDR2 reads FQGTGA. The CDR3 is 16 residues long.

This clonotype came up many times. This chain links TRBV6-2 or TRBV6-3 with TRBJ2-5, with 7 bases identical to TRBD1. V gave up 6 bases and J gave up 2 bases; unmatched junction bases: 9. Looked up from germline, CDR1 is MNHEY and CDR2 is SVGEGT. The CDR3 has 15 residues. Here the CDR3 reads CASRRTGITQETQYF. CDR3 bases: TGTGCCAGCAGGAGGACAGGAATAACTCAAGAGACCCAGTACTTC.

This clonotype was observed many times. The rearrangement joins TRBV6-1 to TRBJ1-3; D is ambiguous. The CDR3 is 13 amino acids. V shed 5 bases and J shed 2 bases, with 7 bases lying between them. Germline V gene data show CDR1 as MNHNS and CDR2 as SASEGT. The CDR3 region has the DNA TGTGCCAGCAGTCCCCGCGCTGGAAACACCATATATTTT. This gives the protein CASSPRAGNTIYF.

In its sample, this clonotype was seen many times. J is TRBJ2-7 and V is TRBV12-3 or TRBV12-4, with TRBD2 identical over 13 bases. The length of the CDR3 is 14 residues. With V trimmed by 3 bases and J by 5 bases, 1 base remained unmatched. The CDR3 nucleotides read TGTGCCAGCAGTTTCGGACTAGCGGGAGACGAGCAGTACTTC. Translation gives CASSFGLAGDEQYF.

This clonotype was counted a few times. The rearrangement links TRBV20-1 to TRBJ2-2; 12 bases are a match to TRBD1. CDR3 length: 16 residues. CDR1 is DFQATT, CDR2 SNEGSKA, per germline (reference sequence). V shed 6 bases and J 4 bases; nucleotides not matched to a gene: 9. CDR3 nucleotides: TGCAGTGCCTCCGGGACAGGGGGCGCAGTCACCGGGGAGCTGTTTTTT. This sequence encodes CSASGTGGAVTGELFF.

This clonotype has a count of ten or more. This chain joins TRBV27 and TRBJ2-7; D gene ambiguous. V was shortened by 2 bases and J by 7 bases, with 12 bases between the two germline ends. The CDR3 is 13 residues long. Germline CDR1 MNHEY, CDR2 SMNVEV (reference sequence). CDR3 in DNA: TGTGCCAGCAGTTTAGGGCAGGTTACTGAGCAGTACTTC. It encodes CASSLGQVTEQYF.

This clonotype has at least ten counts. This chain connects TRBV7-2 to TRBJ2-5; the D is unclear. The CDR3 contains 15 residues. The V gene lost 1 base and the J gene lost 2 bases, with 11 bases spanning the gap. CDR1 is SGHTA and CDR2 is FQGNSA in the germline V gene. The CDR3 region has the DNA TGTGCCAGCAGCTTAGTTAGAAGCATACAAGAGACCCAGTACTTC. It encodes CASSLVRSIQETQYF. The full variable domain, with the rest looked up from reference TRBV7-2 and TRBJ2-5, is GAGVSQSPSNKVTEKGKDVELRCDPISGHTALYWYRQSLGQGLEFLIYFQGNSAPDKSGLPSDRFSAERTGGSVSTLTIQRTQQEDSAVYLCASSLVRSIQETQYFGPGTRLLVL.

This rearrangement joins TRBV30 to TRBJ2-3, with TRBD2 as a possible D gene (5 bases). Germline V gene lookup returns CDR1 GTSNPN and CDR2 SVGIG (reference sequence). Trimming removed 5 bases at V and 2 bases at J, with 11 bases between. This CDR3 has 13 residues. The CDR3 region is CAWGRRDTDTQYF. In nucleotides, the CDR3 is TGTGCCTGGGGGAGACGGGACACAGATACGCAGTATTTT.